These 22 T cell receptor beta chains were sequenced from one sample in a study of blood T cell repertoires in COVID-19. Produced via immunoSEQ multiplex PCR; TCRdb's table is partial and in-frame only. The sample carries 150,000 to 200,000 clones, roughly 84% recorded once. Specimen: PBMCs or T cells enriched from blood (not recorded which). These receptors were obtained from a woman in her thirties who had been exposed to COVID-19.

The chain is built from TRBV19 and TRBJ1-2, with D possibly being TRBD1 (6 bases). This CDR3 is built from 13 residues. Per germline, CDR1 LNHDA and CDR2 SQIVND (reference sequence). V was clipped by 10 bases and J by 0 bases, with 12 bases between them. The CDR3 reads CATHRASNYGYTF. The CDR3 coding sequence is TGTGCCACCCACAGGGCTTCTAACTATGGCTACACCTTC.

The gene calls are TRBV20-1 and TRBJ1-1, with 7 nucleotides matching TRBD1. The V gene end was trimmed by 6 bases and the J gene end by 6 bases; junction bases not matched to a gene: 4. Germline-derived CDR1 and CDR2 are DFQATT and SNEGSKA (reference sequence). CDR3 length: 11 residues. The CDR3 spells CSAQGGAEAFF. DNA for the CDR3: TGCAGTGCGCAGGGGGGTGCTGAAGCTTTCTTT.

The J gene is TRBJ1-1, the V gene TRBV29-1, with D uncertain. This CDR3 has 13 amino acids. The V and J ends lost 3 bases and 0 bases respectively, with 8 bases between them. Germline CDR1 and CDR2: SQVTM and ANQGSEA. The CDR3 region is CSVERFMNTEAFF. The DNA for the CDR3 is TGCAGCGTTGAGAGGTTTATGAACACTGAAGCTTTCTTT. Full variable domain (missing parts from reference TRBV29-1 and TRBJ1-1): SAVISQKPSRDICQRGTSLTIQCQVDSQVTMMFWYRQQPGQSLTLIATANQGSEATYESGFVIDKFPISRPNLTFSTLTVSNMSPEDSSIYLCSVERFMNTEAFFGQGTRLTVV.

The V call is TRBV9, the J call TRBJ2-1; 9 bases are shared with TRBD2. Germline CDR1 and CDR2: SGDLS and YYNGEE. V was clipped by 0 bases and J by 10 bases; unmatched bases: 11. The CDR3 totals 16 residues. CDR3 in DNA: TGTGCCAGCAGCGTAGGAGCTAGCGGGGACGTTGGGGAGCAGTTCTTC. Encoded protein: CASSVGASGDVGEQFF.

The CDR3: CASSLQGNQPQHF. CDR3 DNA: TGTGCCAGCAGCTTGCAGGGCAATCAGCCCCAGCATTTT. The chain links TRBV5-6 to TRBJ1-5, with D hard to call. Germline CDR1 reads SGHDT; CDR2 reads YYEEEE. The CDR3 has 13 residues. The V and J ends lost 1 base and 2 bases respectively, with 4 bases between them.

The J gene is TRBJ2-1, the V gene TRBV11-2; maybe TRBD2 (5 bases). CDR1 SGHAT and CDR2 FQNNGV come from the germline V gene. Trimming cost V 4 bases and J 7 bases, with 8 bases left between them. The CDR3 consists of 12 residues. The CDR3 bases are TGTGCCAGCAGCTCCGGGATGAATGAGCAGTTCTTC. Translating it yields CASSSGMNEQFF.

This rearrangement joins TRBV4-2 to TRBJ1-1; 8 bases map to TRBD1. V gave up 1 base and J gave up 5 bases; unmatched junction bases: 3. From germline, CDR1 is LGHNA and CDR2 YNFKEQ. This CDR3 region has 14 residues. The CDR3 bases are TGTGCCAGCAGCCAAGCAGGGGGCCGAACTGAAGCTTTCTTT. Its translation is CASSQAGGRTEAFF.

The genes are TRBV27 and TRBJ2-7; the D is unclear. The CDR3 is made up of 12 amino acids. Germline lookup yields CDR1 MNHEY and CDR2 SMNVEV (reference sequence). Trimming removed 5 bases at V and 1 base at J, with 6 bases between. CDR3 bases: TGTGCCAGCAGTGCCCGGTCCTACGAGCAGTACTTC. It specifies CASSARSYEQYF.

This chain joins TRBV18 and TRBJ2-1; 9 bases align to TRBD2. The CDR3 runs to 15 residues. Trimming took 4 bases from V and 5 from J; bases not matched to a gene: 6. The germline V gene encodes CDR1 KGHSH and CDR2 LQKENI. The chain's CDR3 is CASSLVAGADNEQFF. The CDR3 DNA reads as TGTGCCAGCTCACTCGTAGCGGGAGCCGACAATGAGCAGTTCTTC.

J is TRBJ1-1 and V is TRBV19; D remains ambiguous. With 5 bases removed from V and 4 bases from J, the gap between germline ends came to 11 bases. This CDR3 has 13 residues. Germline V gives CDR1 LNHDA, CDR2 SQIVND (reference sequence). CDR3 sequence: CASSLGEGTEAFF. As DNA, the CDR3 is TGTGCCAGTAGTTTGGGCGAGGGCACTGAAGCTTTCTTT.

CDR3 sequence: CASSLSTGTNEKLFF. CDR3 DNA: TGTGCCAGCAGCTTATCGACAGGGACTAATGAAAAACTGTTTTTT. The chain recombines TRBV7-8 with TRBJ1-4, with 7 bases aligning to TRBD1. Germline CDR1 SGHVS, CDR2 FQNEAQ. V shed 2 bases and J 2 bases; nucleotides not matched to a gene: 2. This CDR3 contains 15 residues.

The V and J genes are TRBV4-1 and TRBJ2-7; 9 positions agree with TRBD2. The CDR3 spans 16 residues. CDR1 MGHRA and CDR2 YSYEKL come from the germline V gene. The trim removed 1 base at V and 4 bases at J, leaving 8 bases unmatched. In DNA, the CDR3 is TGCGCCAGCAGCCAAGGTCCGGGACTAGCAGAGTACGAGCAGTACTTC. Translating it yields CASSQGPGLAEYEQYF.

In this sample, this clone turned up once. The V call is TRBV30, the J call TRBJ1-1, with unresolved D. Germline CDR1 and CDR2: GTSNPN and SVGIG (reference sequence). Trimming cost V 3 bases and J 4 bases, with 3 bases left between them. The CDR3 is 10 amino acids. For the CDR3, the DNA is TGTGCCTGGAGCTTCACTGAAGCTTTCTTT. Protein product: CAWSFTEAFF.

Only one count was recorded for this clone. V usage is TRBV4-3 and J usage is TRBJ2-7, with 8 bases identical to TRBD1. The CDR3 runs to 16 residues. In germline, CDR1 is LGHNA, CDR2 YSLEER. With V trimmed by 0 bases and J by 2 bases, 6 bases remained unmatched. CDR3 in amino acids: CASSQDGTGQAYEQYF. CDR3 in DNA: TGCGCCAGCAGCCAAGATGGGACGGGACAGGCCTACGAGCAGTACTTC.

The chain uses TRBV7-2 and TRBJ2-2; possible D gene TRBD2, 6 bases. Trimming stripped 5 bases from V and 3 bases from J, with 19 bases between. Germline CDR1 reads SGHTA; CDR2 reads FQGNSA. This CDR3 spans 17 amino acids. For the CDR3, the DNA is TGTGCCAGCAGCCGCTTGTGGAGGGGATCGGACACCGGGGAGCTGTTTTTT. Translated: CASSRLWRGSDTGELFF.

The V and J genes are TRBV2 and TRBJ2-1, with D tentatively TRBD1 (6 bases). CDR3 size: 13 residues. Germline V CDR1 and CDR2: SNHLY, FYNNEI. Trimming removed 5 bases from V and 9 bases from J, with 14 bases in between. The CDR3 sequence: CASSTDRAREQFF. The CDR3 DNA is TGTGCCAGCAGTACGGACAGAGCGCGTGAGCAGTTCTTC.

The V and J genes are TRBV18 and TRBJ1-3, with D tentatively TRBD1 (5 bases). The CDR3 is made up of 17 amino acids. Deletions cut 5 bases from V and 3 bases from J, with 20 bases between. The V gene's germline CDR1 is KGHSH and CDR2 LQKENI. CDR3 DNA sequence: TGTGCCAGCTCATTACGGGAGGGGTCTAACCGTGGAAACACCATATATTTT. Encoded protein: CASSLREGSNRGNTIYF.

The CDR3 sequence: CASRNREGPADTQYF. The DNA of the CDR3 is TGTGCCAGCAGGAACAGGGAGGGGCCGGCAGATACGCAGTATTTT. V and J are TRBV2 and TRBJ2-3; TRBD2 might be the D (7 bases). The germline V gene has CDR1 SNHLY and CDR2 FYNNEI. The CDR3 consists of 15 residues. Trimming stripped 6 bases from V and 4 bases from J, with 17 bases between.

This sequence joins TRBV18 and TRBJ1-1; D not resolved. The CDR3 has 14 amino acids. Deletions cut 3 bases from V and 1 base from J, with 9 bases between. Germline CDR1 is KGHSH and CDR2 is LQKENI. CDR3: CASSPVTENTEAFF. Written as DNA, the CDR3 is TGTGCCAGCTCACCGGTCACAGAGAACACTGAAGCTTTCTTT.

CDR3 loop: CASSRGTGGHTEAFF. CDR3 DNA: TGTGCCAGCAGCCGTGGAACAGGGGGCCACACTGAAGCTTTCTTT. V gene TRBV7-9 combines with J gene TRBJ1-1; TRBD1 matches at 9 bases. Looked up from germline, CDR1 is SEHNR and CDR2 is FQNEAQ (reference sequence). Losses at the gene ends were 5 bases for V and 3 bases for J; bases not matched to a gene: 7. This CDR3 has 15 residues.

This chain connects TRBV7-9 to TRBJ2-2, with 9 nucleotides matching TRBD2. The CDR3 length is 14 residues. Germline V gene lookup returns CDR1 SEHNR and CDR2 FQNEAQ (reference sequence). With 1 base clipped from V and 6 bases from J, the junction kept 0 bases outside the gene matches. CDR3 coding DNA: TGTGCCAGCAGCTTAGGACTAGCGGCCGGGGAGCTGTTTTTT. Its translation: CASSLGLAAGELFF.

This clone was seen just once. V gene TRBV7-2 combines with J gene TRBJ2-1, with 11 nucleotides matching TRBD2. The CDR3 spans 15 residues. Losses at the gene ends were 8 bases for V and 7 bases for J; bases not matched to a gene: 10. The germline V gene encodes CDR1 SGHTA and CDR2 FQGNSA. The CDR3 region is CASSPGGTSGNEQFF. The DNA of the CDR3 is TGTGCCAGCTCCCCGGGGGGGACTAGCGGAAATGAGCAGTTCTTC.